This is a list of T cell receptor beta chains from one sample in a study of T cells in localized non-small cell lung cancer. The repertoire was sequenced with immunoSEQ multiplex PCR; TCRdb's copy has only in-frame clones and lacks some. The table lists approximately 60,000 clones, almost 90% of them singletons. This material consisted of peripheral blood, taken before any cancer treatment. The receptors were sampled from a woman aged 40 to 75 with stage I lung adenocarcinoma. CDR3s include the opening cysteine and the closing phenylalanine or tryptophan. The order of the fields is V gene, J gene, D gene, clone size, CDR3 protein, CDR3 DNA. D genes are given only for firm matches. Size is stated for part of the rows, as once, few or many counts, or as a class when the clone is expanded.

>TRBV11-2|TRBJ2-2|TRBD1|few
CASSLMTGGLHRELFF
TGTGCCAGCAGCTTAATGACAGGGGGCTTGCACAGGGAGCTGTTTTTT
>TRBV2|TRBJ1-4|TRBD1|.
CASSGQKNEKLFF
TGTGCCTCATCGGGACAGAAGAATGAAAAACTGTTTTTT
>TRBV6-5|TRBJ1-4|.|.
CASRRQGKEKLFF
TGTGCCAGCAGAAGGCAGGGGAAAGAAAAACTGTTTTTT
>TRBV5-1|TRBJ2-3|.|once
CASSFHTDTQYF
TGCGCCAGCAGCTTTCACACAGATACGCAGTATTTT
>TRBV7-2|TRBJ2-1|TRBD2|.
CASSLSGRVLGYEQFF
TGTGCCAGCAGCTTATCCGGGAGGGTCCTAGGGTATGAGCAGTTCTTC
>TRBV9|TRBJ2-5|TRBD2|.
CASSQGTSGRAETQYF
TGTGCCAGCAGCCAAGGGACCAGCGGGAGAGCAGAGACCCAGTACTTC
>TRBV6-5|TRBJ1-1|.|.
CASNLLASTEAFF
TGTGCCAGCAACTTACTAGCATCCACTGAAGCTTTCTTT
>TRBV29-1|TRBJ2-7|.|.
CSVEFGSSYEQYF
TGCAGCGTTGAATTCGGCAGCTCCTACGAGCAGTACTTC
>TRBV10-3|TRBJ1-2|.|.
CAITQEGYGYTF
TGTGCCATCACCCAGGAGGGCTATGGCTACACCTTC
>TRBV19|TRBJ1-2|.|.
CASRFNYGYTF
TGTGCCAGTAGGTTTAACTATGGCTACACCTTC
>TRBV18|TRBJ2-1|.|.
CASSPNSGGNNEQFF
TGTGCCAGCTCACCAAATTCAGGCGGGAACAATGAGCAGTTCTTC
>TRBV7-8|TRBJ2-3|.|.
CASSPQGRRPDTQYF
TGTGCCAGCAGCCCGCAGGGCAGGCGGCCAGATACGCAGTATTTT
>TRBV6-4|TRBJ2-7|.|once
CASSGRSAGVSYEQYF
TGTGCCAGCAGTGGAAGGTCGGCAGGGGTAAGCTACGAGCAGTACTTC
>TRBV28|TRBJ2-2|.|.
CASSLIEGLETGELFF
TGTGCCAGCAGTTTAATAGAGGGGTTAGAGACCGGGGAGCTGTTTTTT
>TRBV4-3|TRBJ1-4|.|.
CASSQDPGNEKLFF
TGCGCCAGCAGCCAAGATCCCGGTAATGAAAAACTGTTTTTT
>TRBV6-5|TRBJ1-1|TRBD1|.
CASSSGQGALWTEAFF
TGTGCCAGCAGTTCGGGACAGGGGGCGCTTTGGACTGAAGCTTTCTTT
>TRBV7-2|TRBJ1-2|TRBD1|few
CASSPTGLYGYTF
TGTGCCAGCAGCCCGACAGGGCTATATGGCTACACCTTC
>TRBV28|TRBJ1-5|.|.
CASSLSQVGNQPQHF
TGTGCCAGCAGTTTATCCCAGGTGGGCAATCAGCCCCAGCATTTT
>TRBV25-1|TRBJ1-5|.|.
CASSVGGLQSAQHF
TGTGCCAGCAGTGTCGGGGGCCTTCAATCAGCCCAGCATTTT
>TRBV7-3|TRBJ1-5|TRBD1|.
CASRSRQGSNQPQHF
TGTGCCAGCAGGTCCCGACAGGGTAGCAATCAGCCCCAGCATTTT
>TRBV6-5|TRBJ2-7|TRBD2|.
CASTPSGKVEQYF
TGTGCCAGCACCCCTAGCGGGAAAGTCGAGCAGTACTTC
>TRBV10-3|TRBJ1-2|.|.
CAISPEGRSYGYTF
TGTGCCATCTCCCCCGAGGGGCGCAGCTATGGCTACACCTTC